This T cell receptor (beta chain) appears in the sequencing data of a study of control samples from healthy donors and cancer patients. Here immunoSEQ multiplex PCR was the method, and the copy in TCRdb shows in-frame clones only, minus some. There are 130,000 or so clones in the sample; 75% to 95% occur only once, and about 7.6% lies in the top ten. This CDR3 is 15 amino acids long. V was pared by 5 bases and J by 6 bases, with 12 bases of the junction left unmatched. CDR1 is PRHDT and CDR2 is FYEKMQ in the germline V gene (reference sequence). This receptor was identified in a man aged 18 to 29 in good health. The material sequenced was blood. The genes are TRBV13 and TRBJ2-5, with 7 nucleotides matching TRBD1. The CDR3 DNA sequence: TGTGCCAGCAGCGCCTACGACAGGGTGGGTCAGACCCAGTACTTC. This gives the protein CASSAYDRVGQTQYF.